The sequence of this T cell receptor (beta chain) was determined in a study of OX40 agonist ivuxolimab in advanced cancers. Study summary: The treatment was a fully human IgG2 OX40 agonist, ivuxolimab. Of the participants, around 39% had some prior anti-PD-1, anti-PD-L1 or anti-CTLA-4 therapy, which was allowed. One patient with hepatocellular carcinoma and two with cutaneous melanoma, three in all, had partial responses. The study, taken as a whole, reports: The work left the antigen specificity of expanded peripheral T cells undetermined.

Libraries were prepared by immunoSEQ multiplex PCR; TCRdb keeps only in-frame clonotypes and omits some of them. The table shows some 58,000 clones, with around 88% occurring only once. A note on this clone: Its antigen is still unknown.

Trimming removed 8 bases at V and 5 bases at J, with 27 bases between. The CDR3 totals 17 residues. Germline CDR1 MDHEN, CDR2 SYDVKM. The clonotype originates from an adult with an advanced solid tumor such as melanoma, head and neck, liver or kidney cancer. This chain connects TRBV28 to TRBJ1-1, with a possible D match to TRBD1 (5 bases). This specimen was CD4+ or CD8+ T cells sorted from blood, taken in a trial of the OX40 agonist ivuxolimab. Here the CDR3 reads CASLKTVISGSRTEAFF. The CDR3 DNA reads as TGTGCCAGCCTTAAGACAGTTATATCGGGGAGCAGAACTGAAGCTTTCTTT.